The clone carrying this T cell receptor beta chain showed up just a few times. Its antigen remains unidentified. In TCRdb, the 5' RACE reads were re-called with MiXCR into one record per CDR3 protein. The sample shows some 270,000 distinct CDR3 sequences, 30% to 35% of them seen only once. This sample is part of a study of CD8 T cells in ankylosing spondylitis. Overall study results and limits: Certain motif variants had earlier appeared in reactive arthritis synovial fluid and blood. Within peripheral blood, clones linked to disease were CD8+ and relatively rare.

The receptor's source is a male donor with ankylosing spondylitis or in good health (not recorded which). Sequenced input: blood, either unsorted or a sorted T cell fraction (not recorded which).

The CDR3 protein is CATGDTEPSTDTQYF. The DNA of the CDR3 is TGTGCCACCGGGGACACCGAACCTAGCACAGATACGCAGTATTTT. The chain links TRBV2 to TRBJ2-3; a weak D match, TRBD1 (6 bases). This CDR3 has 15 residues. Trimming removed 10 bases from V and 0 bases from J, with 17 bases in between. Per the germline V gene, CDR1 is SNHLY and CDR2 is FYNNEI.